These 19 T cell receptor beta chains came from one sample sequenced in a study of T cell responses to AZD1222 COVID-19 vaccine. Only in-frame clones appear in the TCRdb table, and some are missing; sequencing was by immunoSEQ multiplex PCR. The repertoire consists of 100,000 to 150,000 clones, with 80% to 95% occurring once and the leading ten covering around 1.1%. This material consisted of peripheral blood, taken 28 days after the second AZD1222 dose. All receptors derive from an adult who received the AZD1222 COVID-19 vaccine.

V is TRBV11-2 and J is TRBJ2-1; 12 nucleotides align to TRBD2. The germline V gene has CDR1 SGHAT and CDR2 FQNNGV. This CDR3 has 16 amino acids. J gave up 3 bases and V 4 bases, and 4 bases lay outside the gene matches. CDR3 nucleotide sequence: TGTGCCAGCAGCTCCCCGGGACTAGCGGGCTACAATGAGCAGTTCTTC. It yields the protein CASSSPGLAGYNEQFF.

The rearrangement uses TRBV14 and TRBJ2-1; 12 nucleotides align to TRBD2. The CDR3 length is 12 residues. Germline CDR1 reads SGHDN; CDR2 reads FVKESK. V lost 6 bases to trimming and J lost 12 bases; unmatched junction nucleotides: 3. Here the CDR3 reads CASSPSGRGQFF. The CDR3 region has the DNA TGTGCCAGCAGTCCTAGCGGGAGGGGGCAGTTCTTC.

The CDR3 loop is CASSLSGSYEQYF. The CDR3 DNA sequence: TGTGCCAGCAGCTTAAGTGGGTCCTACGAGCAGTACTTC. This chain connects TRBV7-3 to TRBJ2-7; D gene ambiguous. CDR3 size: 13 residues. Trimming removed 1 base from V and 1 base from J, with 5 bases in between. The germline gives CDR1 SGHTA, CDR2 FQGTGA.

The chain employs TRBV29-1 and TRBJ1-1; D ambiguous. The CDR3 has 13 residues. The V end lost 5 bases, the J end lost 3 bases, and 13 bases lay between the germline ends. The germline gives CDR1 SQVTM, CDR2 ANQGSEA. The CDR3 sequence: CSVRFRWDTEAFF. The CDR3 DNA sequence: TGCAGCGTTAGGTTCCGTTGGGACACTGAAGCTTTCTTT.

The V call is TRBV7-2, the J call TRBJ2-1, with D possibly called TRBD1 or TRBD2 (6 bases each). Trimming cost V 4 bases and J 5 bases, with 15 bases left between them. The CDR3 totals 15 residues. Germline CDR1 reads SGHTA; CDR2 reads FQGNSA. This CDR3 reads CASSYRGERNNEQFF. For the CDR3, the DNA is TGTGCCAGCAGCTATAGGGGGGAGCGTAACAATGAGCAGTTCTTC.

The CDR3 sequence is CASSYRGLGGTGELFF. Written as DNA, the CDR3 is TGTGCCAGCAGCTACAGGGGGCTGGGGGGAACCGGGGAGCTGTTTTTT. This chain links TRBV5-6 with TRBJ2-2; 9 bases align to TRBD1. The CDR3 has 16 amino acids. J was trimmed by 5 bases and V by 3 bases; bases with no gene match: 8. Germline values: CDR1 SGHDT, CDR2 YYEEEE. Supplemented by reference TRBV5-6 and TRBJ2-2, the full variable domain reads DAGVTQSPTHLIKTRGQQVTLRCSPKSGHDTVSWYQQALGQGPQFIFQYYEEEERQRGNFPDRFSGHQFPNYSSELNVNALLLGDSALYLCASSYRGLGGTGELFFGEGSRLTVL.

This chain uses TRBV10-3 with TRBJ1-1, with TRBD1 identical over 7 bases. The germline CDR1 and CDR2 sequences are ENHRY and SYGVKD. This CDR3 region has 13 residues. With 7 bases clipped from V and 4 bases from J, the junction kept 6 bases outside the gene matches. CDR3 nucleotides: TGTGCCATCACTCGACAGGGAGGCACTGAAGCTTTCTTT. It yields the protein CAITRQGGTEAFF.

The chain couples TRBV7-2 to TRBJ2-3, with a possible D match to TRBD2 (7 bases). Germline V gene lookup returns CDR1 SGHTA and CDR2 FQGNSA. Trimming took off 2 bases at V and 6 bases at J, with 15 bases between the two ends. This CDR3 region has 15 residues. The CDR3 bases are TGTGCCAGCAGCTTAAGGGGGGGTAACAGGGATACGCAGTATTTT. It translates to CASSLRGGNRDTQYF.

J is TRBJ1-6 and V is TRBV2; TRBD1 might be the D (6 bases). The CDR3 runs to 14 residues. The V and J ends lost 6 bases and 10 bases respectively, with 16 bases between them. From germline, CDR1 is SNHLY and CDR2 FYNNEI. In DNA, the CDR3 is TGTGCCAGCAGAACTCTACAGGGAGGCTCACCCCTCCACTTT. Residues: CASRTLQGGSPLHF.

The chain carries TRBV10-3 and TRBJ2-3, with D unresolved. Trimming shortened V by 2 bases and J by 1 base, and 7 bases separated the two germline ends. The germline V gene has CDR1 ENHRY and CDR2 SYGVKD. This CDR3 has 14 amino acids. The CDR3 DNA reads TGTGCCATCAGTGAGGGCAGAGGCACAGATACGCAGTATTTT. As protein: CAISEGRGTDTQYF.

The chain has TRBV13 and TRBJ1-1, with D perhaps matching TRBD1 (5 bases). V lost 0 bases to trimming and J lost 5 bases, with 19 bases between them. The CDR3 runs 17 residues. CDR1 and CDR2 from the germline V gene are PRHDT and FYEKMQ (reference sequence). The CDR3 coding sequence is TGTGCCAGCAGCTTAGGGGTTCTGGGGCGGAGGGGAACTGAAGCTTTCTTT. This gives the protein CASSLGVLGRRGTEAFF.

The rearrangement uses TRBV28 and TRBJ1-6, with D perhaps TRBD1 (6 bases). V shed 5 bases and J shed 7 bases, with 15 bases lying between them. This CDR3 has 15 amino acids. Germline V gives CDR1 MDHEN, CDR2 SYDVKM. In nucleotides, the CDR3 is TGTGCCAGCAGTCTCCGCCGGACAGTAAATTCACCCCTCCACTTT. Amino acid sequence: CASSLRRTVNSPLHF.

The chain has TRBV28 and TRBJ2-5, with a possible D match to TRBD1 (5 bases). The germline V gene encodes CDR1 MDHEN and CDR2 SYDVKM. Trimming removed 5 bases from V and 5 bases from J, with 12 bases in between. The CDR3 contains 13 residues. The DNA for the CDR3 is TGTGCCAGCAGTCCCGGATCAGGGGAGACCCAGTACTTC. This gives the protein CASSPGSGETQYF.

This clone has more than one count but fewer than ten. The rearrangement uses TRBV5-1 and TRBJ1-2; possible D gene TRBD1, 5 bases. CDR1 and CDR2 (germline): SGHRS, YFSETQ. V dropped 0 bases and J dropped 3 bases, with 9 bases sitting between them. This CDR3 region has 14 residues. CDR3 bases: TGCGCCAGCAGCTTGGGCAGGGCAGACTATGGCTACACCTTC. This codes for CASSLGRADYGYTF.

The chain has TRBV9 and TRBJ1-6; D ambiguous. V lost 0 bases to trimming and J lost 7 bases, with 8 bases between them. Germline lookup yields CDR1 SGDLS and CDR2 YYNGEE. This CDR3 has 14 amino acids. CDR3 residues: CASSVGVGNSPLHF. In DNA, the CDR3 is TGTGCCAGCAGCGTAGGAGTTGGGAATTCACCCCTCCACTTT. Filled out from reference TRBV9 and TRBJ1-6, the complete variable domain reads DSGVTQTPKHLITATGQRVTLRCSPRSGDLSVYWYQQSLDQGLQFLIQYYNGEERAKGNILERFSAQQFPDLHSELNLSSLELGDSALYFCASSVGVGNSPLHFGNGTRLTVT.

The chain joins TRBV1 to TRBJ2-7; the D call of TRBD2 is as the table states it, not checked on the DNA. TRBV1 is labeled a pseudogene. The CDR3 consists of 16 residues. CDR3 sequence: CTSSQEVTSGSYEQYF. CDR3 DNA: TGCACCAGCAGCCAAGAGGTGACTAGCGGGAGCTACGAGCAGTACTTC.

The CDR3 reads CASSSRTGFTEAFF. CDR3 DNA: TGTGCCAGCAGCTCACGGACAGGGTTCACTGAAGCTTTCTTT. V gene TRBV5-4 combines with J gene TRBJ1-1; 8 bases fit TRBD1. The CDR3 is 14 amino acids. The junction had 5 bases not matched to a gene; V was cut back by 3 bases and J by 4 bases. Germline V gene data show CDR1 as SGHNT and CDR2 as YYREEE (reference sequence). Together with reference TRBV5-4 and TRBJ1-1, the CDR3 gives the full variable domain: ETGVTQSPTHLIKTRGQQVTLRCSSQSGHNTVSWYQQALGQGPQFIFQYYREEENGRGNFPPRFSGLQFPNYSSELNVNALELDDSALYLCASSSRTGFTEAFFGQGTRLTVV.

The table lists this clone with a count of one. The CDR3 coding sequence is TGTGCCAGCAGCTTGGGGTTTGGAAACACCATATATTTT. Encoded protein: CASSLGFGNTIYF. The chain couples TRBV11-3 to TRBJ1-3, with D unclear. This CDR3 has 13 residues. V gave up 3 bases and J gave up 3 bases, with 6 bases separating them. Per the germline V gene, CDR1 is SGHNT and CDR2 is YENEEA. Together with reference TRBV11-3 and TRBJ1-3, the CDR3 gives the full variable domain: EAGVVQSPRYKIIEKKQPVAFWCNPISGHNTLYWYLQNLGQGPELLIRYENEEAVDDSQLPKDRFSAERLKGVDSTLKIQPAELGDSAVYLCASSLGFGNTIYFGEGSWLTVV.

This clone was detected once. The chain couples TRBV2 to TRBJ1-2; D is perhaps TRBD1 (6 bases). Trimming left V 7 bases short and J 1 base short, with 10 bases between. The CDR3 is 13 residues long. Looked up from germline, CDR1 is SNHLY and CDR2 is FYNNEI. The CDR3 bases are TGTGCCAGCATTACCAGGGGTAACTATGGCTACACCTTC. Amino acids: CASITRGNYGYTF.